This TCR beta chain was sequenced for a study of shared clonotypes between healthy human individuals. Some clones are missing from TCRdb's copy, which holds only in-frame ones; the method was immunoSEQ multiplex PCR. This table has some 2,100,000 clones, about 92% appearing once. The naive CD8 population came from CD45RO-negative cells selected for CCR7, without terminally differentiated effector memory CD45RA+ cells. Donors comprised healthy HIV-negative adults lacking recent acute infections or vaccinations. Trimming removed 1 base from V and 0 bases from J, with 10 bases in between. The germline V gene has CDR1 KGHSH and CDR2 LQKENI. This CDR3 spans 16 amino acids. Concerning this clone: The antigen is undetermined.

Study-wide results and caveats: Richness estimates generally favored naive over memory subsets. Shared across a few donors were around 5% of the naive CD4 clonotypes. Among donors, clonotype sharing was expected to be affected by sequencing depth.

Sequenced input: naive CD8+ T cells from PBMCs. The origin of this receptor is a man aged 18 to 30 in good health. Some clones in this sample may be carry-over from other donors' samples. The chain joins TRBV18 to TRBJ1-5; D possibly corresponds to TRBD1 (5 bases). The CDR3 loop is CASSPQDNYSNQPQHF. The CDR3 nucleotides are TGTGCCAGCTCACCACAGGACAATTATAGCAATCAGCCCCAGCATTTT.